Below, one TCR beta chain is given with its context. The sample is drawn from a study of blood T cells in healthy people across ages. The second PCR ran about 6 to 11 cycles with a sample-barcoded 5' primer and J-beta primers. TCRdb passed the 5' RACE reads through MiXCR, listing each CDR3 protein once. The sample shows 350,000 to 450,000 distinct CDR3 sequences, roughly half of them seen only once. From germline, CDR1 is SNHLY and CDR2 FYNNEI. Germline trimming cut 7 bases from V and 5 bases from J; bases unmatched to any gene: 16. The CDR3 sequence is 17 residues long. This chain joins TRBV2 and TRBJ1-2; 10 bases align to TRBD1. Specimen: blood. This receptor was taken from a man in his 60s in good health. The CDR3 DNA sequence: TGTGCCAGCACCCGAAGCCAGACAGGGGGCAGCGGTTATGGCTACACCTTC. This codes for CASTRSQTGGSGYGYTF.